This TCR beta chain was identified during a study of T cells in Graves' hyperthyroidism and ophthalmopathy. The study, taken as a whole, reports: Most thyroid-expanded clonotypes above 0.001 were also found in blood.

Turning to this clonotype: Its matching antigen is unknown.

Germline V gene data show CDR1 as DFQATT and CDR2 as SNEGSKA (reference sequence). V gave up 6 bases and J gave up 2 bases; unmatched junction bases: 10. This CDR3 contains 14 residues. Amplification of TCR beta CDR3 regions used RNA as the template. In the first-round RT-PCR of the TCR CDR3, the HTBI primer set was used. TCRdb reanalysed the multiplex PCR reads using MiXCR and keeps one entry per CDR3 protein. The data hold 490,000 or so distinct CDR3 sequences, with 15% to 20% observed a single time. The material sequenced was blood. The source of this sequence is a woman under 40 with Graves' ophthalmopathy. The chain joins TRBV20-1 to TRBJ2-7, with 7 bases fitting TRBD1. The CDR3 loop reads CSADDRVEAYEQYF. The CDR3 region has the DNA TGCAGTGCGGATGACAGGGTCGAGGCCTACGAGCAGTACTTC.